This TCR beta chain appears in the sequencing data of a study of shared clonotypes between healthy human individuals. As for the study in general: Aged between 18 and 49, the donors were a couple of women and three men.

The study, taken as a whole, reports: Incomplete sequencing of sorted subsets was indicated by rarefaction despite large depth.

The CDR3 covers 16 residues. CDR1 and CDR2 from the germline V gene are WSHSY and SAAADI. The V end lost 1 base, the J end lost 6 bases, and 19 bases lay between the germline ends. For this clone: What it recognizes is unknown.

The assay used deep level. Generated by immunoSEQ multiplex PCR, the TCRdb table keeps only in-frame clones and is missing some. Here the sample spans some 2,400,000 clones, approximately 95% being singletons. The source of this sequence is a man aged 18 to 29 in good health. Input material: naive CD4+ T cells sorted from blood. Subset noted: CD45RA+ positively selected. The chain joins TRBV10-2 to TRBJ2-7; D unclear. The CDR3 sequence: CASSEFLTWTYFEQYF. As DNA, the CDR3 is TGCGCCAGCAGTGAGTTTCTGACTTGGACCTACTTCGAGCAGTACTTC.